Listed below are T cell receptor beta chains from one sample, sequenced in a study of early T cells in non-severe SARS-CoV-2 infection. A single record per CDR3 protein comes from TCRdb applying MiXCR to the 5' RACE reads. The table has about 38,000 distinct CDR3 sequences, 6% to 8% seen once. Specimen: whole blood, collected at baseline. All receptors derive from an adult who was a healthcare worker with PCR-confirmed SARS-CoV-2 infection or an uninfected control (not recorded which). The CDR3 runs from the conserved cysteine through the conserved F or W. A D gene is named only where the DNA matches it firmly. Clone size is not always given. Where it is, it says once, few, many or a class for expanded clones.

CDR3,DNA,D,V,size,J
CSARTYNEQFF,TGCAGTGCTAGAACCTACAATGAGCAGTTCTTC,.,TRBV20-1,many,TRBJ2-1
CASSQNTLYEQYF,TGTGCCAGCAGCCAAAACACACTTTACGAGCAGTACTTC,.,TRBV3-1,few,TRBJ2-7
CSARKGQGAVGSNQPQHF,TGCAGTGCTAGAAAGGGACAGGGGGCAGTTGGTAGCAATCAGCCCCAGCATTTT,TRBD1,TRBV20-1,.,TRBJ1-5
CASSVVAENTEAFF,TGTGCCAGCAGCGTAGTGGCGGAGAACACTGAAGCTTTCTTT,.,TRBV9,many,TRBJ1-1
CASSLVVTRDTIYF,TGTGCCAGCAGTTTAGTGGTGACTAGGGACACCATATATTTT,.,TRBV28,many,TRBJ1-3
CSAKAGRDTEAFF,TGCAGTGCTAAAGCGGGCAGGGACACTGAAGCTTTCTTT,.,TRBV20-1,many,TRBJ1-1
CASSTLQSSYGYTF,TGTGCCAGCAGTACCCTACAGTCGTCTTATGGCTACACCTTC,.,TRBV5-6,many,TRBJ1-2
CASSQNLVGEETQYF,TGCGCCAGCAGCCAAAACCTTGTTGGGGAAGAGACCCAGTACTTC,.,TRBV4-3,medium-sized,TRBJ2-5
CASSSQTGVVEKLFF,TGTGCCAGCAGTTCCCAGACAGGGGTGGTTGAAAAACTGTTTTTT,TRBD1,TRBV6-5,.,TRBJ1-4
CASSSQGTLRAQYF,TGTGCCAGCAGCTCGCAGGGAACCCTACGAGCGCAGTACTTC,.,TRBV13,many,TRBJ2-7
CASSWGQTNYGYTF,TGCGCCAGCAGCTGGGGCCAGACTAACTATGGCTACACCTTC,.,TRBV5-1,few,TRBJ1-2
CASSQDRPGRDSPQYF,TGCGCCAGCAGCCAAGATCGTCCGGGACGCGATTCCCCGCAGTACTTC,.,TRBV4-1,many,TRBJ2-7
CASSLDIGTMNTEAFF,TGTGCCAGCAGCTTAGATATCGGCACCATGAACACTGAAGCTTTCTTT,.,TRBV7-9,many,TRBJ1-1
CASSPSRAAVNTEAFF,TGTGCCAGCTCACCTAGCAGGGCCGCCGTAAACACTGAAGCTTTCTTT,.,TRBV18,many,TRBJ1-1
CASSLQTSTNRYF,TGTGCCAGCAGCCTCCAGACTTCTACAAATCGGTACTTC,.,TRBV27,many,TRBJ2-7
CATSRVKNTGELFF,TGTGCCACCAGCAGAGTCAAAAACACCGGGGAGCTGTTTTTT,.,TRBV15,few,TRBJ2-2
CASSRTGTQETQYF,TGTGCCAGCAGCCGGACAGGGACACAAGAGACCCAGTACTTC,TRBD1,TRBV7-9,.,TRBJ2-5
CASSREQTRNTGELFF,TGTGCCAGCTCACGAGAACAGACCAGGAACACCGGGGAGCTGTTTTTT,.,TRBV18,few,TRBJ2-2
CASSSLPRDHYGYTF,TGTGCCAGCAGCTCACTACCTCGGGACCACTATGGCTACACCTTC,.,TRBV11-2,few,TRBJ1-2
CSARDSDRGHTGELFF,TGCAGTGCTAGAGATAGTGACAGGGGGCACACCGGGGAGCTGTTTTTT,TRBD1,TRBV20-1,few,TRBJ2-2
CASSLHGMNTEAFF,TGTGCCAGCAGTTTACACGGAATGAACACTGAAGCTTTCTTT,.,TRBV28,.,TRBJ1-1
CAWSVLSGRRNEQFF,TGTGCCTGGAGTGTCCTAAGCGGGAGGAGGAATGAGCAGTTCTTC,TRBD2,TRBV30,many,TRBJ2-1
CAWSALTVLGQGRSYEQYF,TGTGCCTGGAGTGCCCTAACAGTATTAGGACAGGGGCGCTCCTACGAGCAGTACTTC,TRBD1,TRBV30,.,TRBJ2-7
CASTSTDTQYF,TGTGCCAGCACATCAACAGATACGCAGTATTTT,.,TRBV6-2/TRBV6-3,medium-sized,TRBJ2-3
CASTGNRIGYEQYF,TGTGCCAGCACGGGGAACAGGATAGGGTACGAGCAGTACTTC,.,TRBV6-1,few,TRBJ2-7